Shown below are 11 T cell receptor beta chains from a single sample sequenced in a study of fetal regulatory T cell absence and autoimmunity. Profiling relied on immunoSEQ multiplex PCR, and the TCRdb table lists in-frame clones only, not all of them. Of more than 85,000 clones in the sample, about three quarters were seen once. Sequenced: pancreas tissue. These receptors all stem from a male donor with IPEX syndrome.

This clone appeared once. The V and J genes are TRBV29-1 and TRBJ2-7; tentatively, D is TRBD1 (6 bases). The CDR3 runs to 13 residues. Trimming took off 7 bases at V and 6 bases at J, with 19 bases between the two ends. The V gene's germline CDR1 is SQVTM and CDR2 ANQGSEA. Here the CDR3 DNA reads TGCAGCGCACGTGGGCAGGGGCTTGTCGAGCAGTACTTC. Translation: CSARGQGLVEQYF.

The chain combines TRBV5-8 with TRBJ1-5; maybe TRBD1 (5 bases). This CDR3 region has 12 residues. V was clipped by 1 base and J by 9 bases, with 8 bases between them. Germline CDR1 reads SGHTS; CDR2 reads YDEGEE. CDR3 region: CASSLSTGPQHF. CDR3 sequence (DNA): TGTGCCAGCAGCTTGAGTACAGGGCCCCAGCATTTT.

The chain uses TRBV4-3 and TRBJ2-7; D may be TRBD2 (6 bases). The CDR3 is 13 residues long. Trimming took 1 base from V and 2 from J, leaving 6 bases between them. CDR1 and CDR2 from the germline V gene are LGHNA and YSLEER. The CDR3 DNA sequence: TGCGCCAGCAGCCAAGGACTAGCCTACGAGCAGTACTTC. Its translation is CASSQGLAYEQYF.

This chain uses TRBV2 with TRBJ1-2; D is possibly TRBD1 (5 bases). CDR3 length equals 14 residues. Trimming took off 7 bases at V and 4 bases at J, with 16 bases between the two ends. The germline CDR1 and CDR2 sequences are SNHLY and FYNNEI. CDR3 nucleotides: TGTGCCAGCATGGGAGCTCAGGGCCCCTATGGCTACACCTTC. Translating it yields CASMGAQGPYGYTF.

In DNA form, the CDR3 reads TGCGCCAGCAGCTTTCTCCCGGGACTAGCGGGGGACCAAGAGACCCAGTACTTC. Translating gives CASSFLPGLAGDQETQYF. The chain has TRBV5-1 and TRBJ2-5; 14 nucleotides align to TRBD2. The germline V gene has CDR1 SGHRS and CDR2 YFSETQ. CDR3 length: 18 amino acids. With V trimmed by 2 bases and J by 0 bases, 6 bases remained unmatched.

The sample holds a few counts of this clone. The V gene is TRBV5-4, the J gene TRBJ2-5; 11 nucleotides match TRBD2. J lost 4 bases, V lost 4 bases, and 9 bases had no gene match. Germline V gene lookup returns CDR1 SGHNT and CDR2 YYREEE (reference sequence). The length of the CDR3 is 16 residues. CDR3 in amino acids: CASSPDGSGGAETQYF. Here the CDR3 DNA reads TGTGCCAGCAGCCCGGATGGTAGCGGGGGGGCAGAGACCCAGTACTTC.

The chain recombines TRBV11-3 with TRBJ2-7; 7 bases are a match to TRBD1. The CDR3 length is 17 residues. The germline gives CDR1 SGHNT, CDR2 YENEEA. V lost 5 bases and J lost 0; bases outside the gene matches: 13. The CDR3 region has the DNA TGTGCCAGCAGCCCCTTCACGATACAGGGGAACTCCTACGAGCAGTACTTC. The encoded protein is CASSPFTIQGNSYEQYF. The full variable domain, rest sourced from reference TRBV11-3 and TRBJ2-7, is EAGVVQSPRYKIIEKKQPVAFWCNPISGHNTLYWYLQNLGQGPELLIRYENEEAVDDSQLPKDRFSAERLKGVDSTLKIQPAELGDSAVYLCASSPFTIQGNSYEQYFGPGTRLTVT.

This clone was observed a single time. This chain links TRBV6-5 with TRBJ2-2; D is possibly TRBD2 (6 bases). V lost 2 bases, J lost 3 bases, and 10 bases lay in between. The CDR3 sequence is 15 residues long. Germline values: CDR1 MNHEY, CDR2 SVGAGI. CDR3 sequence: CASSYGGPYTGELFF. In DNA, the CDR3 is TGTGCCAGCAGTTACGGAGGGCCATACACCGGGGAGCTGTTTTTT.

J is TRBJ2-3 and V is TRBV5-4; D not certain. V gave up 1 base and J gave up 1 base, with 10 bases separating them. The CDR3 contains 15 residues. Germline CDR1 is SGHNT and CDR2 is YYREEE (reference sequence). The CDR3 bases are TGTGCCAGCAGCTTGACTACAGACGGCACAGATACGCAGTATTTT. This encodes CASSLTTDGTDTQYF.

This clone was observed a handful of times. CDR3 in DNA: TGCAGCGGGGCGGACAGGGATTATGGCTACACCTTC. This sequence encodes CSGADRDYGYTF. The chain carries TRBV29-1 and TRBJ1-2; 8 bases line up with TRBD1. The germline V gene encodes CDR1 SQVTM and CDR2 ANQGSEA. The trim removed 7 bases at V and 5 bases at J, leaving 6 bases unmatched. The CDR3 is made up of 12 amino acids. Complete variable domain (other parts from reference TRBV29-1 and TRBJ1-2): SAVISQKPSRDICQRGTSLTIQCQVDSQVTMMFWYRQQPGQSLTLIATANQGSEATYESGFVIDKFPISRPNLTFSTLTVSNMSPEDSSIYLCSGADRDYGYTFGSGTRLTVV.

The sample holds a few counts of this clone. The chain has TRBV5-1 and TRBJ1-6; 9 nucleotides agree with TRBD1. CDR1 is SGHRS and CDR2 is YFSETQ in the germline V gene. This CDR3 is built from 16 residues. Trimming took 0 bases from V and 6 from J; bases not matched to a gene: 4. CDR3 nucleotide sequence: TGCGCCAGCAGCTTGGCCGGGACAGGGTTTAATTCACCCCTCCACTTT. Protein product: CASSLAGTGFNSPLHF.